This T cell receptor beta chain was recorded in a study of OX40 agonist ivuxolimab in advanced cancers. Findings of the study overall: In CD8+ T cells, expanded clones were on average more numerous than in CD4+. Partial responders receiving 0.1-3.0 mg/kg showed among the lowest clonal expansion.

As for this clone: Its antigen remains unknown. The sample contains more than one DNA sequence encoding this CDR3.

This CDR3 is built from 15 residues. The V end was cut by 2 bases, the J end by 8 bases, with 15 bases between. Germline CDR1 and CDR2: LNHNV and YYDKDF (reference sequence). Method: immunoSEQ multiplex PCR; TCRdb's copy keeps in-frame clones and lacks some. The sample includes tens of thousands of clones, 75% to 90% of them seen just once. This TCR came from an adult with an advanced solid tumor such as melanoma, head and neck, liver or kidney cancer. The sequencing here drew on CD4+ or CD8+ T cells sorted from blood, taken in a trial of the OX40 agonist ivuxolimab. The chain has TRBV15 and TRBJ1-4, with TRBD1 as a possible D gene (6 bases). The CDR3: CATSRQTGAGEKLFF. DNA for the CDR3: TGTGCCACCAGCAGACAGACAGGAGCGGGCGAAAAACTGTTTTTT.